The text below deals with one T cell receptor beta chain. Assay used: immunoSEQ multiplex PCR; TCRdb lists only in-frame clones, some missing. Among about 360,000 clones listed, roughly 86% were seen once. The sample comes from a study of blood T cell repertoires in COVID-19. The overall study: Two negative PCRs, clearance, or symptom resolution were required of recovered Cohort 3 donors. From T cells, B-cell-depleted T cells, or PBMCs came the material, which was cDNA or gDNA.

The V end was cut by 2 bases, the J end by 0 bases, with 4 bases between. The length of the CDR3 is 13 residues. Germline CDR1 and CDR2: WNHNN and SYGVQD (reference sequence). Participants came from about 23 US areas, aged about 18 to 95 years. Participants' reported clinical history set cohort assignment. This chain connects TRBV10-1 to TRBJ1-2; D gene ambiguous. The TCR originated in a man between 40 and 49 years old in a cohort exposed to, infected with or recovered from COVID-19 (not recorded which). Sample: PBMCs or T cells enriched from blood (not recorded which). This CDR3 reads CASSEDSNYGYTF. In DNA, the CDR3 is TGCGCCAGCAGTGAGGACTCTAACTATGGCTACACCTTC.